This TCR beta chain stems from a study of blood T cell repertoires in COVID-19. Across the study: Sample material is recorded as cDNA or gDNA derived from T cells, B-cell-depleted T cells, or PBMCs.

Per the study methods: Using reference gene primer amplification, nucleated cell counts were estimated. Assay: immunoSEQ multiplex PCR; the TCRdb copy retains only in-frame clones and omits some. That table supplies the V and J calls and clone size; D and trimming were determined from the DNA. The sample holds around 240,000 clones, 70% to 90% seen once. The sequenced sample was PBMCs or T cells enriched from blood (not recorded which). The origin of this receptor is a woman in her forties or fifties who had recovered from COVID-19.

DNA of the CDR3: TGTGCCAGTAGTATAGATCGGGAGAGCAATCAGCCCCAGCATTTT. This translates into CASSIDRESNQPQHF. The gene calls are TRBV19 and TRBJ1-5; D is ambiguous. Germline CDR1 LNHDA, CDR2 SQIVND (reference sequence). The CDR3 loop spans 15 amino acids. The V gene lost 0 bases and the J gene lost 1 base, with 7 bases spanning the gap.